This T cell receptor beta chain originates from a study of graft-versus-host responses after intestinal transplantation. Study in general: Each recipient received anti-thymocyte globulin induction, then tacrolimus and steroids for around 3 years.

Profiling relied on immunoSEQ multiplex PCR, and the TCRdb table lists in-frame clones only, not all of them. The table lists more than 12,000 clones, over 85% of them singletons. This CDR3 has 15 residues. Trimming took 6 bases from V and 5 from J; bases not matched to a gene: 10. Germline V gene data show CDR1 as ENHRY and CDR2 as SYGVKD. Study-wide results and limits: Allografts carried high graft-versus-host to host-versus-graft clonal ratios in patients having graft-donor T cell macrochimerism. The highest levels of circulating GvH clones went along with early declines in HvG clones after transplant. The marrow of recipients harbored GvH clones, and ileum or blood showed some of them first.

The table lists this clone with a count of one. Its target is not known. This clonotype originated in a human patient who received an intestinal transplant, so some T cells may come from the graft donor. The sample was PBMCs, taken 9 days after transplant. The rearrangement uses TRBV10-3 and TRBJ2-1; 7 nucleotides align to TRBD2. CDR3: CAIRREGNRDNEQFF. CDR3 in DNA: TGTGCCATCAGAAGGGAGGGGAACCGGGACAATGAGCAGTTCTTC.